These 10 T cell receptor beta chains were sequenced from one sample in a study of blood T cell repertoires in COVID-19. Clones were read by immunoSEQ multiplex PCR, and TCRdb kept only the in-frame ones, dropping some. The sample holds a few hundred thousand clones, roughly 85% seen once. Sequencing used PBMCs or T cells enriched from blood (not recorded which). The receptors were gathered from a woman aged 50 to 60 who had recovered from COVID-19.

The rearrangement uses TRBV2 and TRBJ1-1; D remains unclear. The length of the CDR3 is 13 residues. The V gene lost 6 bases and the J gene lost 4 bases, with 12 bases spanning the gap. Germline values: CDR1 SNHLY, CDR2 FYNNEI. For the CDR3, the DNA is TGTGCCAGCAGAGGACCGGAGGTCACTGAAGCTTTCTTT. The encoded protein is CASRGPEVTEAFF.

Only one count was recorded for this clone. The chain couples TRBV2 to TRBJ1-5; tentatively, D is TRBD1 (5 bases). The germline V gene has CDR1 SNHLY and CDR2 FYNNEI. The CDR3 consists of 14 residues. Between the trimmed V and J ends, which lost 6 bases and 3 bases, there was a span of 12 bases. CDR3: CASSSRGVNQPQHF. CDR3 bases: TGTGCCAGCAGCTCACGGGGGGTCAATCAGCCCCAGCATTTT. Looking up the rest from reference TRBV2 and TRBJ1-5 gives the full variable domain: EPEVTQTPSHQVTQMGQEVILRCVPISNHLYFYWYRQILGQKVEFLVSFYNNEISEKSEIFDDQFSVERPDGSNFTLKIRSTKLEDSAMYFCASSSRGVNQPQHFGDGTRLSIL.

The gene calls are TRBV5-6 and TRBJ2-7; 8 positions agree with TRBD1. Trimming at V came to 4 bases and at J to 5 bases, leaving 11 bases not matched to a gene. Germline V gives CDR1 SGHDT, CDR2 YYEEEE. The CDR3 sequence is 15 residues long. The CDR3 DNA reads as TGTGCCAGCAGCCCCAGGGGGCGGACACCCCACGAGCAGTACTTC. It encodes CASSPRGRTPHEQYF.

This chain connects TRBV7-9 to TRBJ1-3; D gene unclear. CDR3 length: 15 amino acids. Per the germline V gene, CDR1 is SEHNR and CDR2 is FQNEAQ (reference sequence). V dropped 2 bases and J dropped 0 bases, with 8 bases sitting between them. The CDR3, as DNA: TGTGCCAGCAGCTTATCCAGGCCCTCTGGAAACACCATATATTTT. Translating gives CASSLSRPSGNTIYF.

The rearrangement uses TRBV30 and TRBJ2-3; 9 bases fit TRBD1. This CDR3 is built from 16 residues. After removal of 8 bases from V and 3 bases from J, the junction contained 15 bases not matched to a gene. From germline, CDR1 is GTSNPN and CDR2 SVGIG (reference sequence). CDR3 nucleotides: TGTGCCGCAGGCCATGGACAGGGGCAAGGGACAGATACGCAGTATTTT. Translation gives CAAGHGQGQGTDTQYF.

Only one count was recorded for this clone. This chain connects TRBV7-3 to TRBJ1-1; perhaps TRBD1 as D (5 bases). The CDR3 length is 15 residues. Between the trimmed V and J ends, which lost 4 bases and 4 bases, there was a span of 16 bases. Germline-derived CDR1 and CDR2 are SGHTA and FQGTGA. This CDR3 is CASSSTAGQGTEAFF. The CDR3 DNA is TGTGCCAGCAGCTCTACTGCAGGACAAGGCACTGAAGCTTTCTTT.

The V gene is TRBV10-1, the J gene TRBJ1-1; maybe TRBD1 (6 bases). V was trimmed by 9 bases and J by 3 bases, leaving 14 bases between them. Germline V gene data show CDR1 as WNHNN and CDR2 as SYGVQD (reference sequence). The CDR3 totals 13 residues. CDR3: CARPGTRDTEAFF. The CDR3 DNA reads TGCGCCAGGCCTGGGACAAGGGACACTGAAGCTTTCTTT.

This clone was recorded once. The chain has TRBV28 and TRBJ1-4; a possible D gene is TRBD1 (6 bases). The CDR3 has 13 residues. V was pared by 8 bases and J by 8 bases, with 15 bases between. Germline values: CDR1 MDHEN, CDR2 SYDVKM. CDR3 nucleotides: TGTGCCAGCTACGGGACACCGAGGGAAAAACTGTTTTTT. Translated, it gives CASYGTPREKLFF.

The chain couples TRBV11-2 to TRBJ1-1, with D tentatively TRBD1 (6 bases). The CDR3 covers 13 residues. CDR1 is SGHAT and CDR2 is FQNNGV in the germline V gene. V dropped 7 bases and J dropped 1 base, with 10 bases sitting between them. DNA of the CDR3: TGTGCCAGCATGCGGACAGCGAACACTGAAGCTTTCTTT. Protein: CASMRTANTEAFF.

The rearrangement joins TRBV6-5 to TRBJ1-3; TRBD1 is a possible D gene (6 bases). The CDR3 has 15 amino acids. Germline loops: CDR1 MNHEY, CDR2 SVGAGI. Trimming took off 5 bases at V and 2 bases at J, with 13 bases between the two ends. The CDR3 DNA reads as TGTGCCAGCAGTACAGGGCCGGGTACTGGAAACACCATATATTTT. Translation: CASSTGPGTGNTIYF.